One and the same sample provided the 30 T cell receptor beta chains below, sequenced in a study of vaccination effects on CD4 cells after COVID-19 (dated by TCRdb to 2022 to 2024). The library was generated by the immunoSEQ multiplex PCR assay. The immuneACCESS repertoire file appears here via TCRdb, limited to in-frame rearrangements. These files lack a portion of the clones; in checked studies, under half of the deficit traces to unresolved V genes, and the cause of the others is not known. This sample has fewer than 85,000 clones in its table, and about 80% of those were observed once. More than 0.9% of the sample is held by the ten biggest clonotypes. In the ViraFEST assay, PBMC were stimulated with viral peptide pools, and antigen-specific CD4+ T cell clonotypes were then identified by expansion using TCR sequencing. After approximately eleven days of culture, CD4+ T cells were isolated with the EasySep CD4+ T cell isolation kit. Each participant received two doses of an mRNA SARS-CoV-2 vaccine, either BNT162b2 or mRNA-1273.

For these receptors, no antigen is known. Sample: CD4+ T cells from PBMCs cultured with HCoV-OC43 spike peptides, taken after COVID-19 vaccination. The cell subset or site label of this sample denotes: HCoV-OC43 spike overlapping peptide pool stimulation. Receptors originate from a human donor who received a COVID-19 vaccine.

This chain joins TRBV18 and TRBJ2-2, with 10 bases matching TRBD1. The CDR3 has 16 residues. Trimming removed 4 bases from V and 2 bases from J; junction bases left unmatched: 4. Germline assignment: CDR1 KGHSH and CDR2 LQKENI. The CDR3 loop reads CASSRDRGLNTGELFF. The DNA of the CDR3 is TGTGCCAGCTCACGCGACAGGGGGCTTAACACCGGGGAGCTGTTTTTT. The complete variable domain, with remaining parts taken from reference TRBV18 and TRBJ2-2, reads NAGVMQNPRHLVRRRGQEARLRCSPMKGHSHVYWYRQLPEEGLKFMVYLQKENIIDESGMPKERFSAEFPKEGPSILRIQQVVRGDSAAYFCASSRDRGLNTGELFFGEGSRLTVL.

The chain combines TRBV6-5 with TRBJ1-4, with D tentatively TRBD1 (5 bases). V lost 5 bases and J 4 bases, leaving 11 bases between the germline ends. The CDR3 covers 14 residues. CDR1 and CDR2 (germline): MNHEY, SVGAGI. The CDR3 region is CASSMTAFNEKLFF. In DNA, the CDR3 is TGTGCCAGCAGTATGACAGCATTTAATGAAAAACTGTTTTTT.

The chain combines TRBV30 with TRBJ2-4, with D uncertain. Looked up from germline, CDR1 is GTSNPN and CDR2 is SVGIG (reference sequence). CDR3 length: 13 amino acids. With 1 base removed from V and 1 base from J, the gap between germline ends came to 5 bases. The CDR3 nucleotides read TGTGCCTGGAGTGCGCGTGCCAAAAACATTCAGTACTTC. Translated: CAWSARAKNIQYF.

The chain employs TRBV7-3 and TRBJ1-2; D remains ambiguous. The CDR3 loop spans 14 amino acids. V was clipped by 1 base and J by 8 bases, with 14 bases between them. Germline CDR1 and CDR2: SGHTA and FQGTGA. The CDR3 loop is CASSLMAGTSGYTF. The CDR3, as DNA: TGTGCCAGCAGCTTAATGGCAGGAACGAGCGGCTACACCTTC.

The chain joins TRBV5-1 to TRBJ1-1, with D hard to call. The germline V gene encodes CDR1 SGHRS and CDR2 YFSETQ. Trimming took off 4 bases at V and 5 bases at J, with 18 bases between the two ends. This CDR3 region has 15 residues. CDR3 loop: CASSTGRPGVTEAFF. Here the CDR3 DNA reads TGCGCCAGCAGCACCGGACGGCCGGGTGTTACTGAAGCTTTCTTT.

The table lists this clone with a few counts. This chain uses TRBV7-8 with TRBJ1-5; 7 bases are a match to TRBD1. Losses at the gene ends were 4 bases for V and 5 bases for J; bases not matched to a gene: 2. Germline V gives CDR1 SGHVS, CDR2 FQNEAQ. The CDR3 runs to 13 residues. CDR3 in DNA: TGTGCCAGCAGCTCAGACAGGGATCAGCCCCAGCATTTT. Its translation is CASSSDRDQPQHF.

A word on this clone: This sample includes further DNA sequences coding for the same CDR3. The rearrangement joins TRBV28 to TRBJ1-5, with D perhaps matching TRBD1 (6 bases). Germline loops: CDR1 MDHEN, CDR2 SYDVKM. V was cut by 8 bases and J by 1 base, with 12 bases left in between. The CDR3 extends over 14 amino acids. The CDR3 DNA is TGTGCCAGCCGACAGGTCCCAAGCAATCAGCCCCAGCATTTT. It codes for CASRQVPSNQPQHF.

The chain is built from TRBV28 and TRBJ1-3; D is ambiguous. Trimming cost V 6 bases and J 0 bases, with 15 bases left between them. The germline CDR1 and CDR2 sequences are MDHEN and SYDVKM. This CDR3 spans 16 amino acids. CDR3 nucleotides: TGTGCCAGCAGCCTTGCGGAATCATACTCTGGAAACACCATATATTTT. It encodes CASSLAESYSGNTIYF.

The chain joins TRBV3-1 (or the pseudogene TRBV3-2) to TRBJ2-5; TRBD2 aligns across 7 bases. The CDR3 runs to 15 residues. Germline V gene lookup returns CDR1 LGHDT and CDR2 YNNKEL (reference sequence). V lost 7 bases, J lost 3 bases, and 11 bases stayed unmatched. The CDR3 DNA sequence: TGTGCCAGCACCACGCACAGGACTAGGGAAGAGACCCAGTACTTC. Translating it yields CASTTHRTREETQYF.

Worth noting for this clone: The junction does not match germline at one end; this may be a read error. CDR3 nucleotides: TGTGCCAGCAGCCCACCCTATGGGGCGACACCAAACTTT. The encoded protein is CASSPPYGATPNF. This chain joins TRBV7-2 and TRBJ1-1; D is possibly TRBD1 (5 bases). Germline CDR1 reads SGHTA; CDR2 reads FQGNSA. The CDR3 consists of 13 residues.

The rearrangement uses TRBV2 and TRBJ2-3, with 7 bases that match TRBD1. V was clipped by 4 bases and J by 6 bases; unmatched bases: 1. Germline CDR1 is SNHLY and CDR2 is FYNNEI. The CDR3 covers 12 residues. The CDR3 sequence: CASSADRDTQYF. In DNA, the CDR3 is TGTGCCAGCAGTGCGGACAGGGATACGCAGTATTTT.

V is TRBV5-4 and J is TRBJ1-6, with D possibly being TRBD1 (6 bases). Germline V lookup: CDR1 SGHNT, CDR2 YYREEE (reference sequence). The CDR3 is made up of 16 amino acids. The V gene lost 3 bases and the J gene lost 7 bases, with 17 bases spanning the gap. Written as DNA, the CDR3 is TGTGCCAGCAGCTCGGGACATCCAGGAGCGAATTCACCCCTCCACTTT. This sequence encodes CASSSGHPGANSPLHF.

The V gene is TRBV28, the J gene TRBJ1-2; unclear D gene. V dropped 6 bases and J dropped 8 bases, with 16 bases sitting between them. The CDR3 is 13 amino acids. Per the germline V gene, CDR1 is MDHEN and CDR2 is SYDVKM. The CDR3 protein is CASRDSRLRGYTF. The CDR3 DNA sequence: TGTGCCAGCAGAGACTCCAGACTCAGAGGCTACACCTTC.

This clone appeared once. Additional DNA sequences in this sample encode the identical CDR3. The chain is built from TRBV30 and TRBJ1-5; 7 nucleotides match TRBD1. Germline values: CDR1 GTSNPN, CDR2 SVGIG (reference sequence). J gave up 5 bases and V 0 bases, and 1 base lay outside the gene matches. CDR3 size: 13 residues. DNA for the CDR3: TGTGCCTGGAGTGTTCAGGGGGATCAGCCCCAGCATTTT. Its protein product is CAWSVQGDQPQHF.

The genes are TRBV19 and TRBJ1-4; 9 positions match TRBD1. CDR1 is LNHDA and CDR2 is SQIVND in the germline V gene (reference sequence). The CDR3 runs 16 residues. With 10 bases clipped from V and 0 bases from J, the junction kept 9 bases outside the gene matches. The CDR3 region has the DNA TGTGCCACCGGGGGGACAGGGAGCCCAACTAATGAAAAACTGTTTTTT. Translated, it gives CATGGTGSPTNEKLFF.

J is TRBJ1-5 and V is TRBV30, with TRBD1 as a possible D gene (6 bases). The CDR3 loop spans 14 amino acids. V shed 3 bases and J shed 0 bases, with 9 bases lying between them. CDR1 is GTSNPN, CDR2 SVGIG, per germline (reference sequence). The CDR3 region is CAWRIQGSNQPQHF. The DNA for the CDR3 is TGTGCCTGGAGGATACAGGGTAGCAATCAGCCCCAGCATTTT.

The CDR3 bases are TGTGCCAGCAGTCCGACAGGATCATCAGATACGCAGTATTTT. Protein product: CASSPTGSSDTQYF. The V gene is TRBV7-2, the J gene TRBJ2-3; weak D call: TRBD1 (6 bases). CDR3 length: 14 residues. V was clipped by 6 bases and J by 4 bases, with 14 bases between them. Germline CDR1 and CDR2: SGHTA and FQGNSA.

This sequence joins TRBV6-5 and TRBJ1-1; D perhaps matches TRBD1 (6 bases). CDR3 size: 16 residues. V was clipped by 0 bases and J by 1 base, with 12 bases between them. CDR1 and CDR2 from the germline V gene are MNHEY and SVGAGI. CDR3 in amino acids: CASSYSQGLGNTEAFF. DNA of the CDR3: TGTGCCAGCAGTTACTCTCAGGGGTTGGGGAACACTGAAGCTTTCTTT.

The chain carries TRBV6-4 and TRBJ1-1; D remains unclear. The CDR3 has 13 amino acids. Looked up from germline, CDR1 is MRHNA and CDR2 is SNTAGT. V lost 3 bases, J lost 1 base, and 6 bases lay in between. In DNA, the CDR3 is TGTGCCAGCAGTGAACGCGAGAACACTGAAGCTTTCTTT. Translation gives CASSERENTEAFF.

This rearrangement joins TRBV14 to TRBJ2-5; 7 bases line up with TRBD2. J was trimmed by 2 bases and V by 1 base; bases with no gene match: 4. The CDR3 extends over 15 amino acids. The germline V gene encodes CDR1 SGHDN and CDR2 FVKESK. For the CDR3, the DNA is TGTGCCAGCAGCCAAGTGGGGGGGTTTCAAGAGACCCAGTACTTC. Translation gives CASSQVGGFQETQYF.

In DNA, the CDR3 is TGTGCCAGCAGTTACTCAAGAGGGGGTTCACCCCTCCACTTT. Translated, it gives CASSYSRGGSPLHF. The J gene is TRBJ1-6, the V gene TRBV6-5; possibly TRBD1 for D (6 bases). The germline V and J ends were trimmed by 0 bases and 9 bases, with 9 bases remaining between them. This CDR3 comprises 14 residues. Germline V gives CDR1 MNHEY, CDR2 SVGAGI.

This clone appeared once. The V and J genes are TRBV2 and TRBJ2-7; D is undetermined. The length of the CDR3 is 12 residues. Trimming removed 6 bases at V and 3 bases at J, with 9 bases between. Germline V gene data show CDR1 as SNHLY and CDR2 as FYNNEI. The CDR3 loop reads CASSINSYEQYV. The DNA of the CDR3 is TGTGCCAGCAGCATAAATAGCTACGAGCAGTACGTC.

The rearrangement uses TRBV10-2 and TRBJ1-2; D not certain. V lost 6 bases to trimming and J lost 1 base, with 12 bases between them. This CDR3 is built from 14 residues. The V gene's germline CDR1 is WSHSY and CDR2 SAAADI. The CDR3 nucleotides read TGCGCCAGCAGCCTGGGAACAGTTAACTATGGCTACACCTTC. It is translated as CASSLGTVNYGYTF.

This clone has a single count. This specimen includes other DNA sequences encoding the same CDR3. This sequence joins TRBV24-1 and TRBJ1-5, with D perhaps TRBD1 (5 bases). Per the germline V gene, CDR1 is KGHDR and CDR2 is SFDVKD. Trimming pared 6 bases from V and 6 bases from J, leaving 8 bases between. The CDR3 runs 12 residues. The CDR3 reads CATSRGSQPQHF. The CDR3 DNA reads as TGTGCCACCAGTCGGGGGTCTCAGCCCCAGCATTTT.

The chain employs TRBV7-2 and TRBJ1-3; 7 bases fit TRBD1. Losses at the gene ends were 1 base for V and 2 bases for J; bases not matched to a gene: 8. Germline-derived CDR1 and CDR2 are SGHTA and FQGNSA. CDR3 size: 17 residues. The CDR3 is CASSLGHLQGTGNTIYF. CDR3 nucleotides: TGTGCCAGCAGCTTAGGGCATCTACAGGGGACTGGAAACACCATATATTTT.

This chain links TRBV7-3 with TRBJ2-3; D is perhaps TRBD2 (6 bases). Germline V gene sequence: CDR1 SGHTA, CDR2 FQGTGA. Between the trimmed V and J ends, which lost 5 bases and 10 bases, there was a span of 16 bases. The CDR3 runs 13 residues. CDR3 amino acids: CASSQSGELPQYF. As DNA, the CDR3 is TGTGCCAGCAGCCAATCGGGGGAGTTACCGCAGTATTTT.

The gene calls are TRBV3-1 (or the pseudogene TRBV3-2) and TRBJ2-1; 14 positions agree with TRBD2. V was clipped by 6 bases and J by 4 bases; unmatched bases: 2. The CDR3 is made up of 15 amino acids. Germline V gives CDR1 LGHDT, CDR2 YNNKEL (reference sequence). The CDR3 coding sequence is TGTGCCAGCAGGCGACTAGCGGGGGGGTACAATGAGCAGTTCTTC. Its protein product is CASRRLAGGYNEQFF.

The chain is built from TRBV10-3 and TRBJ1-2; D remains ambiguous. The CDR3 loop spans 15 amino acids. Germline CDR1 ENHRY, CDR2 SYGVKD. V was pared by 1 base and J by 4 bases, with 13 bases between. CDR3 coding DNA: TGTGCCATCAGTGAGTGGGAAGGGAAAAGCTATGGCTACACCTTC. Residues: CAISEWEGKSYGYTF.

V gene TRBV2 combines with J gene TRBJ1-2, with 7 bases that match TRBD1. Trimming at V came to 11 bases and at J to 0 bases, leaving 12 bases not matched to a gene. The germline CDR1 and CDR2 sequences are SNHLY and FYNNEI. The CDR3 sequence is 15 residues long. CDR3 nucleotide sequence: TGTGCCGGAGGCAGGGGGACCGCAGCTAACTATGGCTACACCTTC. Its protein product is CAGGRGTAANYGYTF.

This clone has only a few counts. V is TRBV27 and J is TRBJ1-6; 7 positions match TRBD1. Germline CDR1 is MNHEY and CDR2 is SMNVEV (reference sequence). With V trimmed by 5 bases and J by 4 bases, 5 bases remained unmatched. This CDR3 region has 15 residues. Written as DNA, the CDR3 is TGTGCCAGCAGTCGGACAGGTGTTTATAATTCACCCCTCCACTTT. Translation: CASSRTGVYNSPLHF.